This section outlines one T cell receptor (beta chain) sequence together with its context. This clonotype appeared many times. Which antigen it targets is not known. Per-base quality was not reported, and no clone a single base away is much larger than it. These data come from a study of T cells in Graves' hyperthyroidism and ophthalmopathy (dated by TCRdb to 2018 to 2020). A note on the overall study: Peripheral blood was collected at initial diagnosis, before any treatment. TCR V-J signatures able to tell the groups apart were searched for in a discovery cohort of approximately 95 patients, of whom over 40 had Graves' ophthalmopathy and under 65 had stable Graves' hyperthyroidism. Prospective prediction of ophthalmopathy was tested in an independent validation cohort of 18 to 20 hyperthyroidism patients and roughly 16 patients who later progressed to ophthalmopathy. For training and testing, the 80 to 100 patients in the discovery cohort were randomly divided in a 7:3 ratio. In addition, the study compared T-cell repertoires in thyroid tissue and in blood from a handful of Graves' hyperthyroidism patients. After sampling, hyperthyroidism patients received methimazole starting at 30 mg daily, and ophthalmopathy patients received high-dose intravenous methylprednisolone. TCR Vbeta CDR3 sequencing of approximately 140 peripheral blood samples (43 ophthalmopathy, roughly 74 hyperthyroidism and approximately 17 progressor patients) is reported in the paper. Overall study outcomes, separate from this receptor: Ophthalmopathy was separated from stable hyperthyroidism by a 13 V-J signature model, with 85% to 90% sensitivity and around 81% specificity obtained in cross-validation and 80%/75% obtained in testing. During validation, the model predicted progression to ophthalmopathy a median of around six months ahead of onset, with almost 71% sensitivity and 72% to 80% specificity. No statistical method was used to fix the sample size in advance, and group allocation was not hidden from the investigators. Most expanded thyroid clonotypes (frequency above 0.001) were also detected in blood, a finding suggesting that blood repertoires may reflect thyroid immune responses.

Hyperthyroidism patients were newly diagnosed, had a disease duration of under 2 months, and were aged 18 to 65 years. Exclusion was applied to patients with uncontrolled infections, other autoimmune diseases, pregnancy or lactation. Diagnoses were based on clinical symptoms, serum thyroxine and TRAb, thyroid ultrasound and orbital computed tomography. Blood from progressor patients was drawn when they were first diagnosed with hyperthyroidism, before any ophthalmopathy symptoms appeared. PBMCs were isolated from 7.5 to 10 ml of fresh peripheral blood by Ficoll-Paque density gradient centrifugation. Patients classed as progressors first received a Graves' hyperthyroidism diagnosis and then went on to develop ophthalmopathy during follow-up. Total RNA was extracted with Trizol reagent, and quality was checked on an Agilent 2100 Bioanalyzer. Including the terminal cysteine and phenylalanine, the CDR3 comprises 14 residues. Only the CDR3 region is kept as DNA, spanning 42 bases read in frame from base 1. CDR1 and CDR2 are drawn from the germline V gene: SNHLY, FYNNEI. Trimming accounts for 8 bases at V and 6 bases at J, while the number of junction bases matched to no gene is 9.

Amplification of TCR beta CDR3 regions was carried out from RNA transcripts. The first round of RT-PCR for the TCR CDR3 was performed with the HTBI primer set and the Qiagen OneStep RT-PCR kit. The libraries were constructed in a second round of multiplex PCR and then size-selected and purified. Libraries were sequenced paired-end with 100 bp reads on an Illumina HiSeq2000. As for the authors' bioinformatics: SOAPnuke was used to process the raw data, with reads discarded if the reads contained adapters or uncalled bases, had a mean Phred below 15, or lacked an exact constant-primer or identifier match. High-quality paired reads were merged using COPE v1.2.5, and each unique nucleotide sequence was defined as a clonotype. MiTCR v1.1 was used to align clonotypes to the IMGT TRBV, TRBD and TRBJ reference segments. The analysis included only V-J combinations with a frequency above 0.0001, which together covered 99% to 99.2% of the repertoires. The TCS score was defined as the ratio of F50 (clonal expansion) to E x V (chaos), calculated using BLOSUM62-based TCRdist between CDR3 peptides within each V-J. Welch's t-statistics and random forest reduced 514 V-J features to fewer than 15, which were used in a naive Bayes classifier (R e1071). TCRdb reworked the public reads: Q25 trimming with fastp, MiXCR clone assembly, productive beta chains retained. Every entry covers one CDR3 protein and lists the most common genes and DNA from its rows. These V and J calls originate from TCRdb's pipeline instead of the authors' own analysis. The sample profile shows about 720,000 distinct CDR3 sequences; around 19% of them were found once. Over 15% of the sample rests with the top ten.

Sequenced material: blood. This clonotype was sampled from a woman in her forties or fifties with Graves' hyperthyroidism that later progressed to Graves' ophthalmopathy. The chain is made from TRBV2 and TRBJ2-7; TRBD1 fits 11 bases in the junction. The bases are TGTGCCAGCGGAGCGGGACAGGGGGATCTCGAGCAGTACTTC. Translated, this gives CASGAGQGDLEQYF.